The 24 T cell receptor beta chains listed next were all sequenced from one sample in a study of OX40 agonist ivuxolimab in advanced cancers. Profiled with immunoSEQ multiplex PCR; TCRdb holds only in-frame clones, not every one. The table includes about 20,000 clones, roughly 72% detected once. The source was CD4+ or CD8+ T cells sorted from blood, collected in a trial of the OX40 agonist ivuxolimab. These receptors were taken from an adult with an advanced solid tumor such as melanoma, head and neck, liver or kidney cancer.

This clone turned up a few times. The rearrangement links TRBV10-3 to TRBJ1-2; 11 positions match TRBD1. V shed 4 bases, J shed 4 bases, and the junction held 5 bases outside the gene matches. The CDR3 is 15 amino acids. CDR1 and CDR2 from the germline V gene are ENHRY and SYGVKD. CDR3 DNA sequence: TGTGCCATCAGTGCGGACAGGGGGCTGGTCTATGGCTACACCTTC. The encoded protein is CAISADRGLVYGYTF.

The chain uses TRBV9 and TRBJ1-3; D gene unclear. The CDR3 length is 15 residues. Germline CDR1 SGDLS, CDR2 YYNGEE. V lost 0 bases and J 0 bases, leaving 7 bases between the germline ends. Written as DNA, the CDR3 is TGTGCCAGCAGCGTAGCCGGGATCTCTGGAAACACCATATATTTT. Protein: CASSVAGISGNTIYF.

Relative to its sample, this clone is medium-sized (0.01 to 0.1%). The gene calls are TRBV19 and TRBJ2-1; perhaps TRBD2 as D (7 bases). The V end was cut by 3 bases, the J end by 6 bases, with 21 bases between. The CDR3 spans 17 residues. Germline V gene data show CDR1 as LNHDA and CDR2 as SQIVND (reference sequence). DNA for the CDR3: TGTGCCAGTAGTATGGTTGTGGGGGGGCCTGGCGGCAATGAGCAGTTCTTC. Translating it yields CASSMVVGGPGGNEQFF.

V and J are TRBV29-1 and TRBJ2-1, with D possibly matching TRBD1 (5 bases). The CDR3 contains 10 residues. Trimming left V 5 bases short and J 7 bases short, with 6 bases between. Germline V gives CDR1 SQVTM, CDR2 ANQGSEA. Written as DNA, the CDR3 is TGCAGCGTTAGACAGAATGAGCAGTTCTTC. Translating it yields CSVRQNEQFF.

This sequence joins TRBV14 and TRBJ2-3, with unresolved D. The V end lost 8 bases, the J end lost 4 bases, and 16 bases lay between the germline ends. Germline lookup yields CDR1 SGHDN and CDR2 FVKESK. The CDR3 is 14 amino acids. Here the CDR3 DNA reads TGTGCCAGCGCCCAGGCAGCCCAACCAGATACGCAGTATTTT. Protein sequence: CASAQAAQPDTQYF.

The chain couples TRBV10-3 to TRBJ1-1; no firm D call. This CDR3 has 14 residues. Trimming cost V 3 bases and J 0 bases, with 8 bases left between them. Germline V lookup: CDR1 ENHRY, CDR2 SYGVKD. The CDR3 nucleotides read TGTGCCATCAGTGACATAAACATGAACACTGAAGCTTTCTTT. Amino acids: CAISDINMNTEAFF.

The V and J genes are TRBV7-9 and TRBJ2-7; D gene uncertain. The length of the CDR3 is 14 residues. The ends were cut back, 0 bases at V and 0 bases at J, with 6 bases in the middle. Germline CDR1 and CDR2: SEHNR and FQNEAQ (reference sequence). The CDR3 DNA reads as TGTGCCAGCAGCTTAGCCTCAAGCTCCTACGAGCAGTACTTC. It translates to CASSLASSSYEQYF.

This clone was seen only a few times. This chain uses TRBV7-8 with TRBJ2-2; TRBD1 is a possible D gene (6 bases). Trimming removed 7 bases at V and 4 bases at J, with 19 bases between. The CDR3 extends over 16 amino acids. From germline, CDR1 is SGHVS and CDR2 FQNEAQ. For the CDR3, the DNA is TGTGCCAGCAACTCAGGGGAGAGGGTTGGCACCGGGGAGCTGTTTTTT. Its translation is CASNSGERVGTGELFF.

The chain employs TRBV27 and TRBJ2-7; the match to TRBD1 covers 7 bases. The CDR3 is 14 residues long. Germline assignment: CDR1 MNHEY and CDR2 SMNVEV (reference sequence). The J segment lost 3 bases and the V segment lost 5 bases, leaving 7 bases of the junction unmatched. This CDR3 is CASSLTGVNYEQYF. The CDR3 coding sequence is TGTGCCAGCAGTCTCACAGGGGTCAACTACGAGCAGTACTTC.

This clone was recorded a few times. The chain recombines TRBV4-1 with TRBJ2-3; D not resolved. Trimming took 1 base from V and 0 from J, leaving 11 bases between them. Germline loops: CDR1 MGHRA, CDR2 YSYEKL. CDR3 size: 16 residues. CDR3 nucleotides: TGCGCCAGCAGCCAAGTCGGGTTACCTAGCACAGATACGCAGTATTTT. Translation gives CASSQVGLPSTDTQYF.

This clone turned up a few times. The chain links TRBV4-2 to TRBJ2-7; 7 bases fit TRBD2. CDR1 and CDR2 (germline): LGHNA, YNFKEQ. Unmatched junction bases numbered 11, after V lost 2 bases and J lost 4 bases. CDR3 size: 16 residues. The DNA of the CDR3 is TGTGCCAGCAGCCAATGGGGCGGGGGTAGTAGGTACGAGCAGTACTTC. Protein sequence: CASSQWGGGSRYEQYF.

The genes are TRBV7-2 and TRBJ2-3; D gene ambiguous. V lost 5 bases and J lost 2, with 2 bases in between. Germline CDR1 reads SGHTA; CDR2 reads FQGNSA. The CDR3 is 11 amino acids. The CDR3 nucleotides are TGTGCCAGCAGCCTCACAGATACGCAGTATTTT. Translating gives CASSLTDTQYF. Supplemented by reference TRBV7-2 and TRBJ2-3, the full variable domain reads GAGVSQSPSNKVTEKGKDVELRCDPISGHTALYWYRQSLGQGLEFLIYFQGNSAPDKSGLPSDRFSAERTGGSVSTLTIQRTQQEDSAVYLCASSLTDTQYFGPGTRLTVL.

V and J are TRBV7-2 and TRBJ1-2, with 7 bases identical to TRBD1. This CDR3 contains 16 residues. V trimming: 3 bases; J trimming: 2 bases; junction bases outside the gene matches: 9. Germline values: CDR1 SGHTA, CDR2 FQGNSA. The CDR3 DNA reads as TGTGCCAGCAGCTTCAGGGGGGATTGGGAAAACTATGGCTACACCTTC. It yields the protein CASSFRGDWENYGYTF.

The V call is TRBV9, the J call TRBJ1-2, with TRBD1 matching over 10 bases. Germline CDR1 is SGDLS and CDR2 is YYNGEE. Trimming at V came to 0 bases and at J to 0 bases, leaving 14 bases not matched to a gene. The CDR3 is 20 amino acids. CDR3 sequence: CASSVANSRDRGATNYGYTF. CDR3 sequence (DNA): TGTGCCAGCAGCGTAGCTAATAGCCGGGACAGGGGCGCTACTAACTATGGCTACACCTTC.

This chain links TRBV4-3 with TRBJ2-7, with 9 bases aligning to TRBD1. After removal of 0 bases from V and 2 bases from J, the junction contained 5 bases not matched to a gene. This CDR3 spans 16 amino acids. The germline V gene has CDR1 LGHNA and CDR2 YSLEER. The CDR3, as DNA: TGCGCCAGCAGCCAAGATGCCGGGACAGGGACCTACGAGCAGTACTTC. As protein: CASSQDAGTGTYEQYF.

Comment on this clone: A much larger clone is a single base away; this may be a read error. The rearrangement links TRBV6-1 to TRBJ2-5, with a weak D call TRBD2 (5 bases). The DNA matches TRBJ2-7 better at its end, which makes the J call doubtful. The CDR3 has 15 residues. CDR1 and CDR2 from the germline V gene are MNHNS and SASEGT. CDR3: CAGSKGRGTSYEQYF. In DNA form, the CDR3 reads TGTGCCGGCAGCAAAGGCCGGGGTACCTCCTACGAGCAGTACTTC.

Relative to its sample, this clone is large. The chain links TRBV27 to TRBJ1-2; D gene unclear. From germline, CDR1 is MNHEY and CDR2 SMNVEV (reference sequence). V shed 5 bases and J shed 8 bases, with 6 bases lying between them. The CDR3 loop spans 10 amino acids. The CDR3 DNA reads TGTGCCAGCAGTCCTTTAGGCTACACCTTC. Its protein product is CASSPLGYTF.

This sequence joins TRBV10-3 and TRBJ2-7; 8 bases align to TRBD2. Trimming took 4 bases from V and 0 from J; bases not matched to a gene: 8. Per germline, CDR1 ENHRY and CDR2 SYGVKD. The CDR3 is made up of 16 amino acids. This CDR3 is CAISVRSGGFSYEQYF. CDR3 bases: TGTGCCATCAGTGTGAGGAGCGGGGGCTTCTCCTACGAGCAGTACTTC.

This clone occurred a few times. The chain has TRBV7-8 and TRBJ2-2; TRBD1 or TRBD2 may be the D gene (5 bases each). Deletions cut 5 bases from V and 5 bases from J, with 15 bases between. Germline loops: CDR1 SGHVS, CDR2 FQNEAQ. The CDR3 is made up of 15 amino acids. CDR3: CASSASRGETGELFF. The DNA for the CDR3 is TGTGCCAGCAGCGCCAGTAGGGGAGAAACCGGGGAGCTGTTTTTT.

This chain joins TRBV6-5 and TRBJ1-5, with D uncertain. CDR1 and CDR2 from the germline V gene are MNHEY and SVGAGI. The CDR3 sequence is 14 residues long. Trimming shortened V by 6 bases and J by 1 base, and 10 bases separated the two germline ends. For the CDR3, the DNA is TGTGCCAGCAGACCATGGGAAAGCAATCAGCCCCAGCATTTT. Translated, it gives CASRPWESNQPQHF.

This clone was recorded a few times. V and J are TRBV4-3 and TRBJ2-5; TRBD2 matches 13 bases. The CDR3 contains 15 residues. Germline CDR1 is LGHNA and CDR2 is YSLEER. V gave up 3 bases and J gave up 5 bases; unmatched junction bases: 3. The CDR3 reads CASSQGLAGWETQYF. In DNA, the CDR3 is TGCGCCAGCAGCCAGGGACTAGCGGGGTGGGAGACCCAGTACTTC.

This clone was counted a single time. The rearrangement links TRBV25-1 to TRBJ1-5; unclear D gene. The CDR3 is made up of 14 amino acids. Between the trimmed V and J ends, which lost 4 bases and 6 bases, there was a span of 13 bases. From germline, CDR1 is MGHDK and CDR2 SYGVNS. As DNA, the CDR3 is TGTGCCAGCAGTGCCTTTAAGGCGCTTCAGCCCCAGCATTTT. Amino acids: CASSAFKALQPQHF.

This clone was seen a single time. The rearrangement joins TRBV4-3 to TRBJ1-4, with TRBD1 matching 10 bases. Germline V gene data show CDR1 as LGHNA and CDR2 as YSLEER. After removal of 1 base from V and 5 bases from J, the junction contained 4 bases not matched to a gene. There are 16 residues in the CDR3. CDR3: CASSQATGGINEKLFF. As DNA, the CDR3 is TGCGCCAGCAGCCAAGCGACAGGGGGCATAAATGAAAAACTGTTTTTT.

The chain recombines TRBV30 with TRBJ1-2; D remains unclear. Per germline, CDR1 GTSNPN and CDR2 SVGIG (reference sequence). This CDR3 has 13 residues. Trimming removed 4 bases from V and 8 bases from J, with 17 bases in between. The CDR3: CAWNPTLGEGYTF. The CDR3 DNA follows: TGTGCCTGGAACCCGACACTCGGGGAAGGCTACACCTTC.